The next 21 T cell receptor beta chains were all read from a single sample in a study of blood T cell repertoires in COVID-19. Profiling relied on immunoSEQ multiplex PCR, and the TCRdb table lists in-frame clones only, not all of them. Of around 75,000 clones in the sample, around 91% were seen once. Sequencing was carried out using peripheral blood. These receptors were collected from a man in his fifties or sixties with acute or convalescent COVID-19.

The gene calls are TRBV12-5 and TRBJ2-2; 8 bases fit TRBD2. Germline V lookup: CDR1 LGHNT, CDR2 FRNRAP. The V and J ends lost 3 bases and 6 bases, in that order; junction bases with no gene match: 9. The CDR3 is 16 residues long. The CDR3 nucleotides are TGTGCTAGTGGTTTTTTAGCGGGAAATGCGGCCGGGGAGCTGTTTTTT. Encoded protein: CASGFLAGNAAGELFF.

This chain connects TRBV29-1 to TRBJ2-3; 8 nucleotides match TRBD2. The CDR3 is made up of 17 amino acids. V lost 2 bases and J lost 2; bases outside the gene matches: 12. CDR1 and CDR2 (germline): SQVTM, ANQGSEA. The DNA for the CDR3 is TGCAGCGTTGAATTTCCCTATCGGGGGGGGTCCACAGATACGCAGTATTTT. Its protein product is CSVEFPYRGGSTDTQYF.

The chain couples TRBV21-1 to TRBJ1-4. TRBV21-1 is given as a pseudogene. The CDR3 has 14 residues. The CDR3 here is CASSNRYSNEKLFF. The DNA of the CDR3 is TGTGCCAGCAGCAATCGCTATAGTAACGAAAAACTGTTTTTT.

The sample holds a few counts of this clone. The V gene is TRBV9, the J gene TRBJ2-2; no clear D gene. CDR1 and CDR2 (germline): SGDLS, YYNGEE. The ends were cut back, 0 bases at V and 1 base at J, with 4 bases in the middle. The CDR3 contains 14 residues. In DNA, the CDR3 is TGTGCCAGCAGCGTAGTAGAGAACACCGGGGAGCTGTTTTTT. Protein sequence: CASSVVENTGELFF.

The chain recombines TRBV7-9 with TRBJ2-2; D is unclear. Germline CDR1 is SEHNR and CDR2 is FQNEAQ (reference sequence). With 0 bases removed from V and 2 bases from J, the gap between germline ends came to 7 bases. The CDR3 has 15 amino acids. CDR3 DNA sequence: TGTGCCAGCAGCTTAGCGCACTCTAACACCGGGGAGCTGTTTTTT. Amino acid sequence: CASSLAHSNTGELFF.

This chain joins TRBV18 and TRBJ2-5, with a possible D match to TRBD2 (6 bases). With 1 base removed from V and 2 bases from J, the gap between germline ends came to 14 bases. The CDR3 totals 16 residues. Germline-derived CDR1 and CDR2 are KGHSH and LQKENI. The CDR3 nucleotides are TGTGCCAGCTCACCACGCCGGGGGAGTACACAAGAGACCCAGTACTTC. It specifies CASSPRRGSTQETQYF.

This CDR3 reads CASSKSNRWKGTYGYTF. CDR3 nucleotides: TGTGCCAGCAGCAAGAGTAATAGATGGAAGGGGACTTATGGCTACACCTTC. The chain couples TRBV21-1 to TRBJ1-2. TRBV21-1 is annotated as a pseudogene. The CDR3 runs 17 residues.

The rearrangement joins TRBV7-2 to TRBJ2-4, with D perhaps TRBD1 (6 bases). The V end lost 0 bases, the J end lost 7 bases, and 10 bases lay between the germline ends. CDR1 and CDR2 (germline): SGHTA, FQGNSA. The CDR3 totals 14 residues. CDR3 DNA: TGTGCCAGCAGCTTAGCGTCCAGGGGTAACATTCAGTACTTC. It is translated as CASSLASRGNIQYF.

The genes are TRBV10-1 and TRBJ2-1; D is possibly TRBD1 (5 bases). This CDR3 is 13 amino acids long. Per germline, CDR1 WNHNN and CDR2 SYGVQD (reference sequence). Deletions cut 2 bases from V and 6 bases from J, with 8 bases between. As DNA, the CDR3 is TGCGCCAGCAGTGAGGGGGCAATCAATGAGCAGTTCTTC. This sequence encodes CASSEGAINEQFF.

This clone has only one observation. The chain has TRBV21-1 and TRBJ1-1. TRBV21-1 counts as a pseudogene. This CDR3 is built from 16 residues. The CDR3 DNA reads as TGTGCCAGCAGCGGAGGACTGGTGGGTTTGAACACTGAAGCTTTCTTT. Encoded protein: CASSGGLVGLNTEAFF.

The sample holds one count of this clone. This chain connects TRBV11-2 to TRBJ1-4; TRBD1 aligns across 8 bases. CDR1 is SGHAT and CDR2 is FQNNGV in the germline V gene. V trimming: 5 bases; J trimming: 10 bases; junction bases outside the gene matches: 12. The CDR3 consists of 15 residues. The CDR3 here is CASSMDRARPLKLFF. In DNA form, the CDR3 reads TGTGCCAGCAGCATGGACAGGGCCAGGCCCCTAAAACTGTTTTTT. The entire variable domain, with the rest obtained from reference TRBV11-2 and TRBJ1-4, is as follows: EAGVAQSPRYKIIEKRQSVAFWCNPISGHATLYWYQQILGQGPKLLIQFQNNGVVDDSQLPKDRFSAERLKGVDSTLKIQPAKLEDSAVYLCASSMDRARPLKLFFGSGTQLSVL.

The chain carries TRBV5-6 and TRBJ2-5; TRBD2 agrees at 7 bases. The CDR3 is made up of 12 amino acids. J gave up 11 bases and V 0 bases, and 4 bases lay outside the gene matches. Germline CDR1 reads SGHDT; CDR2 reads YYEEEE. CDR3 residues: CASSLAGGNQYF. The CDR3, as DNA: TGTGCCAGCAGCTTGGCCGGGGGGAATCAGTACTTC.

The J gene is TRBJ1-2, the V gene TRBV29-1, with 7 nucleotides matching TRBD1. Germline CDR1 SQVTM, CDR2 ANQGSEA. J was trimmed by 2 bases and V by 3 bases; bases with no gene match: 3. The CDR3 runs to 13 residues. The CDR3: CSVELGQNYGYTF. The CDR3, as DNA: TGCAGCGTTGAGCTGGGACAGAACTATGGCTACACCTTC. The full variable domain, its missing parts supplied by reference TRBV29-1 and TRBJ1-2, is SAVISQKPSRDICQRGTSLTIQCQVDSQVTMMFWYRQQPGQSLTLIATANQGSEATYESGFVIDKFPISRPNLTFSTLTVSNMSPEDSSIYLCSVELGQNYGYTFGSGTRLTVV.

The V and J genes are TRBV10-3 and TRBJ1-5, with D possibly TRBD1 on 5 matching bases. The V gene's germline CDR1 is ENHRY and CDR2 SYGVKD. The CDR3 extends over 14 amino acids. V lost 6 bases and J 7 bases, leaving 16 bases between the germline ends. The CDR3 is CAISGGDGEQPQHF. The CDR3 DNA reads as TGTGCCATCAGCGGAGGGGACGGTGAGCAGCCCCAGCATTTT.

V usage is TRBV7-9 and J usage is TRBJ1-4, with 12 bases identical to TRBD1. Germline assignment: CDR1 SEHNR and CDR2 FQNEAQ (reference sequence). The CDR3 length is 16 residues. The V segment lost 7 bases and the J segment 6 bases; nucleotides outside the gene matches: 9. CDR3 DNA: TGTGCCAGCACCGCCGGGACAGGGGGCGTATATGAAAAACTGTTTTTT. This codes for CASTAGTGGVYEKLFF. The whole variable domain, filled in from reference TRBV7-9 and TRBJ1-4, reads DTGVSQNPRHKITKRGQNVTFRCDPISEHNRLYWYRQTLGQGPEFLTYFQNEAQLEKSRLLSDRFSAERPKGSFSTLEIQRTEQGDSAMYLCASTAGTGGVYEKLFFGSGTQLSVL.

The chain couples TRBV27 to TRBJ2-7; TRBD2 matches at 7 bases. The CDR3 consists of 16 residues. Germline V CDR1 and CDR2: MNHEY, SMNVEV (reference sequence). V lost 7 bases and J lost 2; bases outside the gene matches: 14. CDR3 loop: CASTSAGGRSTYEQYF. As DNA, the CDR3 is TGTGCCAGCACCTCAGCCGGCGGGAGATCAACCTACGAGCAGTACTTC.

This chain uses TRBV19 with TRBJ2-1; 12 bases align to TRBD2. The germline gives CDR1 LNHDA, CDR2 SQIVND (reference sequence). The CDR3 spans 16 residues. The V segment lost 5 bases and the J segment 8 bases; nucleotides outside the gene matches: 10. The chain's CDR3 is CASSDLAGGPGDEQFF. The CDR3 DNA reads TGTGCCAGTAGTGATCTAGCGGGAGGGCCTGGGGATGAGCAGTTCTTC.

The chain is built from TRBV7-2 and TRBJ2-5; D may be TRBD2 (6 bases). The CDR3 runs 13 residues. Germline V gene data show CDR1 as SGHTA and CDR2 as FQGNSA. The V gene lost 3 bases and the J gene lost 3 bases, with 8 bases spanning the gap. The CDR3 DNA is TGTGCCAGCAGCTTTGGCGGGAAAGAGACCCAGTACTTC. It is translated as CASSFGGKETQYF.

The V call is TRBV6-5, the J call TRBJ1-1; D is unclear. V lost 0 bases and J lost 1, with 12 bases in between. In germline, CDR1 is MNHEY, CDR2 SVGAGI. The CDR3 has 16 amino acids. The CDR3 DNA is TGTGCCAGCAGTTACTCGATGTTGCCGGGGAACACTGAAGCTTTCTTT. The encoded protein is CASSYSMLPGNTEAFF.

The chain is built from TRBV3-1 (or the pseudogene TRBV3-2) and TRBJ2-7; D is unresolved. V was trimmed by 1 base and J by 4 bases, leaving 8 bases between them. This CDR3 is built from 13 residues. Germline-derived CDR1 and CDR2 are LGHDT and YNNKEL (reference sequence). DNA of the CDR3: TGTGCCAGCAGCCAAGCGAATCGGTACGAGCAGTACTTC. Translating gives CASSQANRYEQYF.

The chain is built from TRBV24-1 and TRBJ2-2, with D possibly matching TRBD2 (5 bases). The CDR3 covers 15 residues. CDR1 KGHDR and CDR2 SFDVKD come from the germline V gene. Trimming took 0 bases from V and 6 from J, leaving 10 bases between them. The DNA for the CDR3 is TGTGCCACCAGTGATTTGAGTCTGGAGGCCGGGGAGCTGTTTTTT. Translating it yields CATSDLSLEAGELFF.